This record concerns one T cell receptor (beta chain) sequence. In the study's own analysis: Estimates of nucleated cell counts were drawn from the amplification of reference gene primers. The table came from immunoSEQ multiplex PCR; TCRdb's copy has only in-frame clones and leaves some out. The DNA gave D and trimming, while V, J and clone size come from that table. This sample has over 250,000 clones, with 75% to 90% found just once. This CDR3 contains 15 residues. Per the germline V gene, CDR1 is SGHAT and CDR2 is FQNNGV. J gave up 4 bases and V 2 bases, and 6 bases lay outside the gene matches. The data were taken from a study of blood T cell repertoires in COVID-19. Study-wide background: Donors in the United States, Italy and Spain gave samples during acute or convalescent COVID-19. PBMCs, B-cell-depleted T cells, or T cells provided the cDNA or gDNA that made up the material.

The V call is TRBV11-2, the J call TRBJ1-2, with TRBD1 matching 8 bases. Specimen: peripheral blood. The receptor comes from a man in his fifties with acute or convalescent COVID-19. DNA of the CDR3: TGTGCCAGCAGCTTACCGGATGACAGGGGCTATGGCTACACCTTC. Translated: CASSLPDDRGYGYTF.